Detailed here is one T cell receptor (beta chain). Its target is unknown. The table came from immunoSEQ multiplex PCR; TCRdb's copy has only in-frame clones and leaves some out. Of fewer than 40,000 clones in the sample, roughly 87% were seen once. The data are from a study of T cells in localized non-small cell lung cancer. CDR3 size: 16 residues. Germline values: CDR1 MDHEN, CDR2 SYDVKM. Trimming pared 6 bases from V and 0 bases from J, leaving 16 bases between. Overall study results and limits: The greatest T cell clonality was found in uninvolved adjacent lung (higher than in tumor). Appearing in adjacent lung were a median roughly 60 of the top 100 tumor clones. Without multi-region sequencing, intratumor heterogeneity could not be excluded. Overall survival was longer when the density of T cells in the blood was higher.

The sequencing here drew on peripheral blood mononuclear cells, taken before any cancer treatment. The receptor comes from a man aged 40 to 69 with stage III lung adenocarcinoma. The J gene is TRBJ2-3, the V gene TRBV28; D unclear. Written as DNA, the CDR3 is TGTGCCAGCAGCCCGGTTTTCCGGCGCAGCACAGATACGCAGTATTTT. Protein: CASSPVFRRSTDTQYF.